This T cell receptor (beta chain) is from a study of chemoradiotherapy in HPV16-positive cancers. This CDR3 is built from 15 residues. V lost 2 bases to trimming and J lost 6 bases; unmatched junction nucleotides: 4. Germline V lookup: CDR1 SGHRS, CDR2 YFSETQ. Measured with immunoSEQ multiplex PCR; TCRdb has only the in-frame clones, and not every one. Here the sample spans approximately 30,000 clones, approximately 88% being singletons. Sequenced material: blood, taken from a patient who underwent chemoradiotherapy. V gene TRBV5-1 combines with J gene TRBJ2-2; the match to TRBD2 covers 10 bases. The source of this sequence is a human donor with HPV-associated anogenital cancer. The CDR3 spells CASSLIAGGAGELFF. The CDR3 region has the DNA TGCGCCAGCAGCTTAATAGCGGGAGGTGCCGGGGAGCTGTTTTTT. The entire variable domain, with the rest obtained from reference TRBV5-1 and TRBJ2-2, is as follows: KAGVTQTPRYLIKTRGQQVTLSCSPISGHRSVSWYQQTPGQGLQFLFEYFSETQRNKGNFPGRFSGRQFSNSRSEMNVSTLELGDSALYLCASSLIAGGAGELFFGEGSRLTVL.